Shown below are 4 T cell receptor beta chains from a single sample sequenced in a study of OX40 agonist ivuxolimab in advanced cancers. This table comes from immunoSEQ multiplex PCR, and its TCRdb copy is limited to in-frame clones, with some not included. This table holds 45,000 to 60,000 clones, approximately 71% found once. The sequences come from CD4+ or CD8+ T cells sorted from blood, collected in a trial of the OX40 agonist ivuxolimab. These receptors originate from an adult with an advanced solid tumor such as melanoma, head and neck, liver or kidney cancer.

The chain employs TRBV10-3 and TRBJ2-7; 12 positions agree with TRBD2. CDR1 and CDR2 (germline): ENHRY, SYGVKD. The trim removed 11 bases at V and 4 bases at J, leaving 9 bases unmatched. There are 14 residues in the CDR3. The CDR3 region is CASKPGTSGYEQYF. DNA of the CDR3: TGTGCCTCCAAGCCGGGGACTAGCGGGTACGAGCAGTACTTC.

This clone was picked up a small number of times. The chain combines TRBV7-8 with TRBJ2-3, with a possible D match to TRBD1 (6 bases). V gave up 5 bases and J gave up 6 bases, with 21 bases separating them. The CDR3 has 16 residues. Germline CDR1 is SGHVS and CDR2 is FQNEAQ. CDR3 nucleotide sequence: TGTGCCAGCAGCCTCAAGGGGGACCCCCAGTGGGATACGCAGTATTTT. It is translated as CASSLKGDPQWDTQYF.

V is TRBV29-1 and J is TRBJ2-1, with TRBD2 matching over 13 bases. Germline CDR1 and CDR2: SQVTM and ANQGSEA. The CDR3 loop spans 17 amino acids. Trimming cost V 5 bases and J 3 bases; bases outside gene matches: 10. The chain's CDR3 is CSVSTSGRGPVYNEQFF. The CDR3 coding sequence is TGCAGCGTTTCTACTAGCGGGAGGGGGCCCGTCTACAATGAGCAGTTCTTC.

In nucleotides, the CDR3 is TGTGCCAGCAACCGACAGGGGGCAGGACCCTACGAGCAGTACTTC. Translated: CASNRQGAGPYEQYF. The chain joins TRBV6-1 to TRBJ2-7, with 10 bases that match TRBD1. After removal of 7 bases from V and 2 bases from J, the junction contained 8 bases not matched to a gene. This CDR3 contains 15 residues. Per the germline V gene, CDR1 is MNHNS and CDR2 is SASEGT.